Each of the 18 T cell receptor beta chains below was sequenced from the same sample in a study of blood T cell repertoires in COVID-19. Sequencing was performed with immunoSEQ multiplex PCR; in TCRdb, only in-frame clones are kept and a portion is missing. The sample lists around 260,000 clones; roughly four fifths were seen once. Material for sequencing was peripheral blood. All receptors come from a woman aged 45-65 years who had recovered from COVID-19.

This clone was picked up one time. J is TRBJ2-1 and V is TRBV12-3 or TRBV12-4, with D perhaps TRBD1 (5 bases). Deletions cut 5 bases from V and 7 bases from J, with 12 bases between. The CDR3 has 13 amino acids. CDR3 sequence reads: CASSPAGLNEQFF. The CDR3 DNA reads as TGTGCCAGCAGTCCCGCAGGGCTTAATGAGCAGTTCTTC.

V usage is TRBV28 and J usage is TRBJ2-7; D uncertain. Germline CDR1 reads MDHEN; CDR2 reads SYDVKM. This CDR3 is 15 amino acids long. The V end was cut by 2 bases, the J end by 1 base, with 12 bases between. The CDR3 DNA reads as TGTGCCAGCAGTTTAGTAGGCGGCGGTTCCTACGAGCAGTACTTC. This translates into CASSLVGGGSYEQYF.

The chain recombines TRBV5-1 with TRBJ2-2, with D possibly matching TRBD2 (6 bases). CDR3 length: 16 amino acids. Trimming left V 5 bases short and J 0 bases short, with 14 bases between. CDR1 is SGHRS and CDR2 is YFSETQ in the germline V gene. The CDR3 nucleotides read TGCGCCAGCAGTTGGGCGGGGTCCGCGAACACCGGGGAGCTGTTTTTT. This translates into CASSWAGSANTGELFF.

This clone was counted a few times. The chain links TRBV18 to TRBJ2-7; 10 nucleotides align to TRBD1. J was trimmed by 1 base and V by 3 bases; bases with no gene match: 3. Germline V gene lookup returns CDR1 KGHSH and CDR2 LQKENI. The CDR3 has 15 residues. CDR3 residues: CASSPGDRGSYEQYF. CDR3 in DNA: TGTGCCAGCTCACCGGGGGACAGGGGTTCCTACGAGCAGTACTTC. The full variable domain, in which reference TRBV18 and TRBJ2-7 provide the parts outside the CDR3, is NAGVMQNPRHLVRRRGQEARLRCSPMKGHSHVYWYRQLPEEGLKFMVYLQKENIIDESGMPKERFSAEFPKEGPSILRIQQVVRGDSAAYFCASSPGDRGSYEQYFGPGTRLTVT.

This clone was found once. V is TRBV4-2 and J is TRBJ1-2, with D perhaps TRBD1 (6 bases). Per the germline V gene, CDR1 is LGHNA and CDR2 is YNFKEQ. Trimming stripped 3 bases from V and 8 bases from J, with 19 bases between. The CDR3 has 15 residues. For the CDR3, the DNA is TGTGCCAGCAGCCATGCCGACAGGAGCCAGGAGGGCTACACCTTC. Its translation is CASSHADRSQEGYTF.

Only one count was recorded for this clone. The J gene is TRBJ1-1, the V gene TRBV28; TRBD1 matches 9 bases. The V gene's germline CDR1 is MDHEN and CDR2 SYDVKM. Trimming removed 2 bases from V and 11 bases from J; junction bases left unmatched: 3. The CDR3 has 12 residues. The CDR3 region is CASSLNRGLAFF. The CDR3, as DNA: TGTGCCAGCAGTTTAAACAGGGGGCTTGCTTTCTTT.

The chain links TRBV6-2 or TRBV6-3 to TRBJ2-2, with D perhaps matching TRBD1 (5 bases). Germline V gene sequence: CDR1 MNHEY, CDR2 SVGEGT. The CDR3 runs 14 residues. The V and J ends lost 5 bases and 5 bases respectively, with 12 bases between them. CDR3 DNA sequence: TGTGCCAGCAGTAAGCTTAGGGGAACCGGGGAGCTGTTTTTT. This gives the protein CASSKLRGTGELFF.

A word on this clone: An end of the junction does not agree with germline; a read error may underlie this. The CDR3 loop is CSAARTEWDVF. The CDR3 DNA reads as TGCAGTGCTGCCCGGACAGAATGGGACGTCTTC. The V gene is TRBV20-1, the J gene TRBJ2-7, with TRBD1 as a possible D gene (6 bases). The CDR3 sequence is 11 residues long. Germline CDR1 is DFQATT and CDR2 is SNEGSKA (reference sequence).

This sequence joins TRBV7-9 and TRBJ2-1, with no clear D. Germline V gene sequence: CDR1 SEHNR, CDR2 FQNEAQ (reference sequence). CDR3 size: 13 residues. Trimming took 1 base from V and 6 from J, leaving 7 bases between them. The CDR3 DNA sequence: TGTGCCAGCAGCTTAGTGACTTTCAATGAGCAGTTCTTC. Protein product: CASSLVTFNEQFF.

J is TRBJ2-1 and V is TRBV2, with TRBD1 identical over 11 bases. Trimming took 6 bases from V and 4 from J; bases not matched to a gene: 5. The CDR3 has 15 amino acids. Germline V CDR1 and CDR2: SNHLY, FYNNEI. CDR3 bases: TGTGCCAGCAGCGGACAGGGGGCTACGTACAATGAGCAGTTCTTC. Protein sequence: CASSGQGATYNEQFF.

This sequence joins TRBV5-6 and TRBJ2-1; TRBD1 might be the D (6 bases). The V end was cut by 0 bases, the J end by 8 bases, with 12 bases between. The CDR3 has 14 residues. Germline CDR1 is SGHDT and CDR2 is YYEEEE. The CDR3, as DNA: TGTGCCAGCAGCTTGGCCACCCCAGGGGATGAGCAGTTCTTC. Encoded protein: CASSLATPGDEQFF.

The V and J genes are TRBV5-1 and TRBJ1-4; a possible D gene is TRBD1 (6 bases). Trimming removed 4 bases at V and 3 bases at J, with 16 bases between. This CDR3 region has 16 residues. Per germline, CDR1 SGHRS and CDR2 YFSETQ. The CDR3: CASSTSAGAPNEKLFF. The CDR3 nucleotides read TGCGCCAGCAGCACCAGTGCAGGGGCCCCTAATGAAAAACTGTTTTTT.

The chain has TRBV2 and TRBJ1-1, with TRBD1 as a possible D gene (5 bases). This CDR3 has 16 amino acids. Germline CDR1 and CDR2: SNHLY and FYNNEI. Trimming pared 5 bases from V and 1 base from J, leaving 17 bases between. The CDR3 region has the DNA TGTGCCAGCAGTCGTGTAGGGGCGTCCCCGAACACTGAAGCTTTCTTT. This sequence encodes CASSRVGASPNTEAFF.

This clone has only a few counts. V and J are TRBV4-1 and TRBJ2-7, with D perhaps TRBD1 (6 bases). CDR3 size: 15 residues. V was pared by 1 base and J by 2 bases, with 12 bases between. CDR1 is MGHRA, CDR2 YSYEKL, per germline. The CDR3 protein is CASSQVPDSTYEQYF. The CDR3 DNA sequence: TGCGCCAGCAGCCAAGTTCCGGACAGTACCTACGAGCAGTACTTC.

This clone was seen a single time. The chain uses TRBV5-1 and TRBJ2-1, with 10 bases lining up with TRBD1. This CDR3 region has 15 residues. Trimming at V came to 2 bases and at J to 8 bases, leaving 7 bases not matched to a gene. Germline-derived CDR1 and CDR2 are SGHRS and YFSETQ. CDR3 sequence reads: CASSFGTGDNDEQFF. The DNA for the CDR3 is TGCGCCAGCAGCTTCGGGACAGGGGACAACGATGAGCAGTTCTTC. The complete variable domain, with remaining parts taken from reference TRBV5-1 and TRBJ2-1, reads KAGVTQTPRYLIKTRGQQVTLSCSPISGHRSVSWYQQTPGQGLQFLFEYFSETQRNKGNFPGRFSGRQFSNSRSEMNVSTLELGDSALYLCASSFGTGDNDEQFFGPGTRLTVL.

The chain couples TRBV3-1 (or the pseudogene TRBV3-2) to TRBJ2-7, with 10 bases lining up with TRBD1. The CDR3 extends over 16 amino acids. Germline loops: CDR1 LGHDT, CDR2 YNNKEL (reference sequence). V shed 4 bases and J 4 bases; nucleotides not matched to a gene: 10. CDR3 bases: TGTGCCAGCAGCCCCGCGTCCGACAGGGGGCTGTACGAGCAGTACTTC. This translates into CASSPASDRGLYEQYF.

With respect to this clone: Other DNA sequences in this sample translate to the same CDR3. The V gene is TRBV5-1, the J gene TRBJ2-5, with TRBD1 matching over 10 bases. With V trimmed by 0 bases and J by 3 bases, 2 bases remained unmatched. Germline V gene sequence: CDR1 SGHRS, CDR2 YFSETQ. The CDR3 has 15 residues. CDR3 amino acids: CASSLAGTGEETQYF. CDR3 in DNA: TGCGCCAGCAGCTTGGCTGGGACAGGGGAAGAGACCCAGTACTTC.

V is TRBV7-2 and J is TRBJ2-5, with 7 positions matching TRBD2. Germline CDR1 is SGHTA and CDR2 is FQGNSA. Trimming cost V 5 bases and J 3 bases; bases outside gene matches: 6. This CDR3 is built from 14 residues. The CDR3 DNA reads as TGTGCCAGCAGCCGCGGGAGAGGAGAAGAGACCCAGTACTTC. This sequence encodes CASSRGRGEETQYF. Complete variable domain (other parts from reference TRBV7-2 and TRBJ2-5): GAGVSQSPSNKVTEKGKDVELRCDPISGHTALYWYRQSLGQGLEFLIYFQGNSAPDKSGLPSDRFSAERTGGSVSTLTIQRTQQEDSAVYLCASSRGRGEETQYFGPGTRLLVL.